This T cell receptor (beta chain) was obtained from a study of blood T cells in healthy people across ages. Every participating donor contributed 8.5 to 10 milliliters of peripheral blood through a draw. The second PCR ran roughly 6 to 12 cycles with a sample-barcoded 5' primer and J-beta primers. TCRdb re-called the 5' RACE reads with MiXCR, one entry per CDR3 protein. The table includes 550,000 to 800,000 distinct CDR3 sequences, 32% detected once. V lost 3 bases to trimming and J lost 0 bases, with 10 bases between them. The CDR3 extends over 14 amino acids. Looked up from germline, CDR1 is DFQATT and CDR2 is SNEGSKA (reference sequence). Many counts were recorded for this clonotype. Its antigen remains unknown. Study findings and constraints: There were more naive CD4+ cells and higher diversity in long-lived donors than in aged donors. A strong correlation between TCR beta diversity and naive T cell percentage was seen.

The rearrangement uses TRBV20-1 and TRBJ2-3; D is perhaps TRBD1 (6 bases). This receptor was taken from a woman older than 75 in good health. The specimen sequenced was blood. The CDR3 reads CSASLTGSTDTQYF. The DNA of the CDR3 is TGCAGTGCTAGTTTGACAGGTAGCACAGATACGCAGTATTTT.